This T cell receptor (beta chain) was identified in a study of Graves' ophthalmopathy and Graves' hyperthyroidism. Trimming took off 0 bases at V and 4 bases at J, with 15 bases between the two ends. From germline, CDR1 is SEHNR and CDR2 FQNEAQ (reference sequence). This CDR3 region has 16 residues. CDR3 regions of TCR beta were amplified from RNA transcripts. HTBI primers primed a first-round RT-PCR, and a second-round multiplex PCR followed. TCRdb analysed the multiplex PCR reads with MiXCR anew, one entry per CDR3 protein. This sample has around 1,200,000 distinct CDR3 sequences, with 35% to 45% found just once. This clonotype appeared many times.

The sample consisted of peripheral blood or thyroid tissue (not recorded which). The rearrangement joins TRBV7-9 to TRBJ1-2; D not certain. The sequence derives from an adult man with Graves' hyperthyroidism. The CDR3 DNA reads as TGTGCCAGCAGCTTAGCCCCAAAGGTCCAGTCCTATGGCTACACCTTC. Its protein product is CASSLAPKVQSYGYTF.